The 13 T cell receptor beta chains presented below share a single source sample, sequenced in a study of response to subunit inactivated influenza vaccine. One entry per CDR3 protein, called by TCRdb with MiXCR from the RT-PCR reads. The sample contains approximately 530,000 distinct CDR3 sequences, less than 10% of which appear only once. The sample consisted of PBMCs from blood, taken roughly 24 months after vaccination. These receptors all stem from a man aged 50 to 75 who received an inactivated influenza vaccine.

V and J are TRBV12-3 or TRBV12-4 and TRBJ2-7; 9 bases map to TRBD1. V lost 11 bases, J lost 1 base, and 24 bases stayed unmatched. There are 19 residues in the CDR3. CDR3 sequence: CARCLGRSDRGRKSYEQYF. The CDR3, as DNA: TGTGCCCGCTGTTTAGGACGATCGGACAGGGGAAGGAAGTCCTACGAGCAGTACTTC.

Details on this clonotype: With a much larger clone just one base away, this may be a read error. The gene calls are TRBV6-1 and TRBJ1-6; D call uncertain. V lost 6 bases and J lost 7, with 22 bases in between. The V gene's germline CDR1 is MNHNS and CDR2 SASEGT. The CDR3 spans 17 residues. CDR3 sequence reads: CASSPGSGSVRNSPLHF. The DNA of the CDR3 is TGTGCCAGCAGCCCCGGGTCAGGTTCTGTAAGAAATTCACCCCTCCACTTT.

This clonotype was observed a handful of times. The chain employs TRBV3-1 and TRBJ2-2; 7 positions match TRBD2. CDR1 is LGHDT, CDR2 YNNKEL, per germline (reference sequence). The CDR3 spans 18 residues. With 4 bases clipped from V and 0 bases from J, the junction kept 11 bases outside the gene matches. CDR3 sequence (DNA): TGTGCCAGCAGCCGTAACCTGCGGGGGACCGCGAACACCGGGGAGCTGTTTTTT. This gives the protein CASSRNLRGTANTGELFF.

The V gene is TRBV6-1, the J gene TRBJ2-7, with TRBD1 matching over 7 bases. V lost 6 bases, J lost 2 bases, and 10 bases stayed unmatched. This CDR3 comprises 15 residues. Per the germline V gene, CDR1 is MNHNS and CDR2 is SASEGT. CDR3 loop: CASRLGQASTYEQYF. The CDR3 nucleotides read TGTGCCAGCAGGCTTGGACAGGCCTCTACCTACGAGCAGTACTTC.

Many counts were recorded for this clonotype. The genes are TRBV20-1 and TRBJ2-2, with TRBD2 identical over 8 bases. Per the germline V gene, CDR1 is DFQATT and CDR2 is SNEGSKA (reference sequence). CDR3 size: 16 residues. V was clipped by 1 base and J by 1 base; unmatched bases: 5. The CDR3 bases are TGCAGTGCTAGAGGCCGGGGGGGGAGGAACACCGGGGAGCTGTTTTTT. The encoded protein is CSARGRGGRNTGELFF.

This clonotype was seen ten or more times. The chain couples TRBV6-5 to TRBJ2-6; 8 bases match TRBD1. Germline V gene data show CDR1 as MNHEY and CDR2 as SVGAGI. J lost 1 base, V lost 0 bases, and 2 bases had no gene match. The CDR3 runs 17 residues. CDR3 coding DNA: TGTGCCAGCAGTTACTCTAGGACAGGGTCTGGGGCCAACGTCCTGACTTTC. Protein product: CASSYSRTGSGANVLTF.

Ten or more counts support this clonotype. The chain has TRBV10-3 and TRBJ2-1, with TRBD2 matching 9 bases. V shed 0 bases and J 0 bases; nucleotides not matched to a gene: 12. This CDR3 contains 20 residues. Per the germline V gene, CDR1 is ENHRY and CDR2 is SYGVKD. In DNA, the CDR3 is TGTGCCATCAGTGAGTCGACCGTGCGGGGGGGCAGACACTCCTACAATGAGCAGTTCTTC. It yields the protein CAISESTVRGGRHSYNEQFF.

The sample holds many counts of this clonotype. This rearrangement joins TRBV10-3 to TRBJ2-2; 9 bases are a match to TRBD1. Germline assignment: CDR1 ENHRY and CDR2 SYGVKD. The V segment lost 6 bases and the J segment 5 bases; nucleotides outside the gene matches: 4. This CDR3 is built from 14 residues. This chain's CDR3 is CAIRGQGWTGELFF. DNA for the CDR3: TGTGCCATCAGGGGACAGGGTTGGACCGGGGAGCTGTTTTTT.

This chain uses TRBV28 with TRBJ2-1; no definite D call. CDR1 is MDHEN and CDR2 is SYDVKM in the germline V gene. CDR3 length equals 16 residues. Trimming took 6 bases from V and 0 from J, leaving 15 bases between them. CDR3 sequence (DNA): TGTGCCAGCAGAGCTGGGCCCAACCGCTCCTACAATGAGCAGTTCTTC. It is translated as CASRAGPNRSYNEQFF.

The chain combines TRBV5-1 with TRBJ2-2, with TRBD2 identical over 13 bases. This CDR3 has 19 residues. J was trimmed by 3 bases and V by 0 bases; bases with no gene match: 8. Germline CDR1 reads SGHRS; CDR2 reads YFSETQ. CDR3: CASSLAGSLAGGDTGELFF. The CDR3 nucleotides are TGCGCCAGCAGCTTGGCCGGTTCACTAGCGGGGGGGGACACCGGGGAGCTGTTTTTT.

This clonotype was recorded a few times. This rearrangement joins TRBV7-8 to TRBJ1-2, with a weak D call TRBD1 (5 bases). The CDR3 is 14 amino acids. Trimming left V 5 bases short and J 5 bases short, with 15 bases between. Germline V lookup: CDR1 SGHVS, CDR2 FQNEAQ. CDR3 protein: CASSRRDGKYGYTF. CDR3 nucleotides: TGTGCCAGCAGCCGTAGGGACGGAAAGTATGGCTACACCTTC.

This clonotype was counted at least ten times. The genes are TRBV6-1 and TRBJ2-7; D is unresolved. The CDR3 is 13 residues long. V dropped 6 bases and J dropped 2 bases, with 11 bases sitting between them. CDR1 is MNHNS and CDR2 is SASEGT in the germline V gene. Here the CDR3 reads CASSMDGTYEQYF. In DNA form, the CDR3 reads TGTGCCAGCAGCATGGACGGAACCTACGAGCAGTACTTC.

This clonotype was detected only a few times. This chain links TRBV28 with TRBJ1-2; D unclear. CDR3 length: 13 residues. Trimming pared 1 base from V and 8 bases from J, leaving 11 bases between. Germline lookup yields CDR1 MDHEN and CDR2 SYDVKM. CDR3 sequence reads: CASSLFGGPGYTF. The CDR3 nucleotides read TGTGCCAGCAGTTTATTTGGAGGCCCGGGCTACACCTTC.